The 18 T cell receptor beta chains listed next were all sequenced from one sample in a study of cytomegalovirus exposure and HLA in healthy donors. PCR used 60 Vbeta primers and 13 Jbeta primers. Clones were read by immunoSEQ multiplex PCR, and TCRdb kept only the in-frame ones, dropping some. This sample contains around 110,000 clones. Input material: PBMCs. All receptors come from a man aged 25 to 40 in good health and CMV-seronegative.

The chain uses TRBV7-7 and TRBJ2-1; 7 positions agree with TRBD2. The CDR3 runs to 16 residues. The V and J ends lost 5 bases and 2 bases, in that order; junction bases with no gene match: 9. Germline-derived CDR1 and CDR2 are SSHAT and FNYEAQ (reference sequence). For the CDR3, the DNA is TGTGCCAGCAGCCCCCGAAGCGGGGTACCCTACAATGAGCAGTTCTTC. This codes for CASSPRSGVPYNEQFF. Together with reference TRBV7-7 and TRBJ2-1, the CDR3 gives the full variable domain: GAGVSQSPRYKVTKRGQDVTLRCDPISSHATLYWYQQALGQGPEFLTYFNYEAQPDKSGLPSDRFSAERPEGSISTLTIQRTEQRDSAMYRCASSPRSGVPYNEQFFGPGTRLTVL.

J is TRBJ2-2 and V is TRBV5-1; 7 nucleotides match TRBD1. Germline V gives CDR1 SGHRS, CDR2 YFSETQ. This CDR3 contains 15 residues. V lost 1 base, J lost 5 bases, and 5 bases stayed unmatched. The DNA of the CDR3 is TGCGCCAGCAGCTTGATTGGGACAGAGACCGGGGAGCTGTTTTTT. It translates to CASSLIGTETGELFF. Variable domain in full (rest from reference TRBV5-1 and TRBJ2-2): KAGVTQTPRYLIKTRGQQVTLSCSPISGHRSVSWYQQTPGQGLQFLFEYFSETQRNKGNFPGRFSGRQFSNSRSEMNVSTLELGDSALYLCASSLIGTETGELFFGEGSRLTVL.

The V gene is TRBV28, the J gene TRBJ2-2, with 10 positions matching TRBD2. This CDR3 contains 15 residues. CDR1 and CDR2 (germline): MDHEN, SYDVKM. Losses at the gene ends were 10 bases for V and 0 bases for J; bases not matched to a gene: 5. This CDR3 is CATSSGGANTGELFF. In nucleotides, the CDR3 is TGTGCCACCTCAAGCGGGGGGGCGAACACCGGGGAGCTGTTTTTT. The complete variable domain, with remaining parts taken from reference TRBV28 and TRBJ2-2, reads DVKVTQSSRYLVKRTGEKVFLECVQDMDHENMFWYRQDPGLGLRLIYFSYDVKMKEKGDIPEGYSVSREKKERFSLILESASTNQTSMYLCATSSGGANTGELFFGEGSRLTVL.

The chain combines TRBV2 with TRBJ2-5; a possible D gene is TRBD2 (6 bases). Trimming shortened V by 6 bases and J by 4 bases, and 15 bases separated the two germline ends. The CDR3 extends over 14 amino acids. The germline gives CDR1 SNHLY, CDR2 FYNNEI. As DNA, the CDR3 is TGTGCCAGCAGCGATAGACTAGTCGGAGAGACCCAGTACTTC. Encoded protein: CASSDRLVGETQYF. Full variable domain (remainder filled in from reference TRBV2 and TRBJ2-5): EPEVTQTPSHQVTQMGQEVILRCVPISNHLYFYWYRQILGQKVEFLVSFYNNEISEKSEIFDDQFSVERPDGSNFTLKIRSTKLEDSAMYFCASSDRLVGETQYFGPGTRLLVL.

V gene TRBV5-6 combines with J gene TRBJ1-4, with D unclear. The V gene lost 4 bases and the J gene lost 4 bases, with 17 bases spanning the gap. This CDR3 comprises 16 residues. Per germline, CDR1 SGHDT and CDR2 YYEEEE. CDR3 sequence reads: CASSPINVGGNEKLFF. The CDR3 DNA reads TGTGCCAGCAGCCCTATAAATGTGGGAGGTAATGAAAAACTGTTTTTT.

This rearrangement joins TRBV7-6 to TRBJ2-2, with 8 bases matching TRBD2. Germline CDR1 and CDR2: SGHVS and FNYEAQ. The CDR3 consists of 15 residues. J was trimmed by 4 bases and V by 6 bases; bases with no gene match: 7. CDR3 DNA sequence: TGTGCCAGCAGACGTAGCGGGGTCGCCACCGGGGAGCTGTTTTTT. It specifies CASRRSGVATGELFF. Full variable domain (outside the CDR3, taken from reference TRBV7-6 and TRBJ2-2): GAGVSQSPRYKVTKRGQDVALRCDPISGHVSLYWYRQALGQGPEFLTYFNYEAQQDKSGLPNDRFSAERPEGSISTLTIQRTEQRDSAMYRCASRRSGVATGELFFGEGSRLTVL.

CDR3 nucleotides: TGTGCCAGCTCAAACCTTCCTACCGGGATAAGCTCCTACGAGCAGTACTTC. Translation: CASSNLPTGISSYEQYF. This sequence joins TRBV18 and TRBJ2-7, with D possibly TRBD2 on 5 matching bases. V lost 5 bases and J lost 0, with 20 bases in between. This CDR3 spans 17 amino acids. CDR1 is KGHSH, CDR2 LQKENI, per germline.

The chain links TRBV18 to TRBJ1-2; D is unresolved. The CDR3 has 15 residues. Germline CDR1 KGHSH, CDR2 LQKENI. V was shortened by 3 bases and J by 0 bases, with 11 bases between the two germline ends. This chain's CDR3 is CASSPSDGANYGYTF. The CDR3 bases are TGTGCCAGCTCACCCTCGGACGGGGCTAACTATGGCTACACCTTC. Together with reference TRBV18 and TRBJ1-2, the CDR3 gives the full variable domain: NAGVMQNPRHLVRRRGQEARLRCSPMKGHSHVYWYRQLPEEGLKFMVYLQKENIIDESGMPKERFSAEFPKEGPSILRIQQVVRGDSAAYFCASSPSDGANYGYTFGSGTRLTVV.

V gene TRBV4-2 combines with J gene TRBJ2-7; no reliable D call. From germline, CDR1 is LGHNA and CDR2 YNFKEQ. V was pared by 6 bases and J by 2 bases, with 14 bases between. The CDR3 is 14 amino acids. This chain's CDR3 is CASRNSKATYEQYF. CDR3 DNA sequence: TGTGCCAGCAGAAACAGCAAGGCGACCTACGAGCAGTACTTC.

The chain links TRBV19 to TRBJ2-5; 8 positions agree with TRBD1. The DNA end lines up better with TRBJ2-7; the J call may be wrong. Germline V gene sequence: CDR1 LNHDA, CDR2 SQIVND (reference sequence). CDR3 length equals 13 residues. CDR3: CASSMATGDEQYF. The CDR3, as DNA: TGTGCCAGTAGTATGGCGACAGGGGACGAGCAGTACTTC.

The J gene is TRBJ2-5, the V gene TRBV5-1; the D gene is possibly TRBD1 (7 bases). The germline CDR1 and CDR2 sequences are SGHRS and YFSETQ. The CDR3 sequence is 15 residues long. Trimming shortened V by 4 bases and J by 7 bases, and 20 bases separated the two germline ends. CDR3 sequence reads: CASSLSPDRRGTQYF. CDR3 nucleotide sequence: TGCGCCAGCAGCCTGTCCCCGGACAGGAGGGGGACCCAGTACTTC.

The chain is built from TRBV6-5 and TRBJ2-2; 10 positions agree with TRBD2. The CDR3 loop spans 15 amino acids. The V gene's germline CDR1 is MNHEY and CDR2 SVGAGI. With V trimmed by 5 bases and J by 7 bases, 7 bases remained unmatched. CDR3 amino acids: CASSKSGGVIGELFF. The DNA for the CDR3 is TGTGCCAGCAGTAAAAGCGGGGGGGTGATCGGGGAGCTGTTTTTT.

The chain employs TRBV5-4 and TRBJ1-6; TRBD1 agrees at 7 bases. The germline gives CDR1 SGHNT, CDR2 YYREEE (reference sequence). The junction had 3 bases not matched to a gene; V was cut back by 4 bases and J by 2 bases. This CDR3 spans 15 amino acids. The chain's CDR3 is CASSLGTAYNSPLHF. In nucleotides, the CDR3 is TGTGCCAGCAGCCTCGGGACAGCCTATAATTCACCCCTCCACTTT.

The chain recombines TRBV5-1 with TRBJ1-1; D remains ambiguous. Trimming shortened V by 4 bases and J by 2 bases, and 15 bases separated the two germline ends. The length of the CDR3 is 15 residues. CDR1 and CDR2 (germline): SGHRS, YFSETQ. The CDR3 coding sequence is TGCGCCAGCAGCCTGTTGGGCAGTCGAAACACTGAAGCTTTCTTT. It translates to CASSLLGSRNTEAFF.

The chain links TRBV4-1 to TRBJ2-1; 9 bases agree with TRBD1. Germline trimming cut 6 bases from V and 6 bases from J; bases unmatched to any gene: 6. The CDR3 extends over 14 amino acids. Germline V gives CDR1 MGHRA, CDR2 YSYEKL. CDR3 in amino acids: CASRDRGGGNEQFF. The CDR3, as DNA: TGCGCCAGCAGGGACAGGGGTGGGGGCAATGAGCAGTTCTTC.

This rearrangement joins TRBV7-8 to TRBJ2-3; D remains unclear. This CDR3 is 12 amino acids long. V was pared by 6 bases and J by 6 bases, with 10 bases between. CDR1 and CDR2 from the germline V gene are SGHVS and FQNEAQ. CDR3 residues: CASSRFADTQYF. DNA for the CDR3: TGTGCCAGCAGTCGTTTTGCGGATACGCAGTATTTT. Full variable domain (remainder filled in from reference TRBV7-8 and TRBJ2-3): GAGVSQSPRYKVAKRGQDVALRCDPISGHVSLFWYQQALGQGPEFLTYFQNEAQLDKSGLPSDRFFAERPEGSVSTLKIQRTQQEDSAVYLCASSRFADTQYFGPGTRLTVL.

A word on this clone: Within the sample, other DNA sequences also encode this same CDR3. The genes are TRBV18 and TRBJ1-5; D possibly corresponds to TRBD1 (6 bases). V was clipped by 1 base and J by 5 bases, with 6 bases between them. The CDR3 is made up of 13 amino acids. Germline lookup yields CDR1 KGHSH and CDR2 LQKENI. The CDR3 protein is CASSPQGDQPQHF. The CDR3 DNA follows: TGTGCCAGCTCACCACAGGGGGATCAGCCCCAGCATTTT.

V usage is TRBV5-6 and J usage is TRBJ2-6; TRBD1 matches at 11 bases. The germline V gene encodes CDR1 SGHDT and CDR2 YYEEEE. This CDR3 is built from 17 residues. V trimming: 4 bases; J trimming: 2 bases; junction bases outside the gene matches: 5. The CDR3 sequence: CASSPGQGAAGANVLTF. The CDR3 DNA reads TGTGCCAGCAGCCCCGGACAGGGGGCAGCTGGGGCCAACGTCCTGACTTTC.